These 3 T cell receptor beta chains originate from one sample sequenced in a study of shared T cell receptors in the human thymus. Assay: immunoSEQ multiplex PCR; the TCRdb copy retains only in-frame clones and omits some. Of around 730,000 clones listed, 75% to 90% were seen once; the top ten hold more than 0.01%. These data also featured in a second study, about human thymus T cells.

Material: thymocytes. The source of these receptors is a girl under three years old with a congenital heart defect.

The rearrangement uses TRBV29-1 and TRBJ2-3; 8 positions agree with TRBD2. Germline V gives CDR1 SQVTM, CDR2 ANQGSEA. V trimming: 0 bases; J trimming: 4 bases; junction bases outside the gene matches: 12. This CDR3 contains 17 residues. CDR3 sequence: CSVEDLGWTSLADTQYF. The CDR3 nucleotides are TGCAGCGTTGAAGATCTAGGGTGGACTAGCCTTGCAGATACGCAGTATTTT.

CDR3 coding DNA: TGTGCCAGCAGCTCCCGGACAGGGGAGGGTGAAAAACTGTTTTTT. The encoded protein is CASSSRTGEGEKLFF. The chain links TRBV9 to TRBJ1-4; 9 bases are a match to TRBD1. V trimming: 4 bases; J trimming: 7 bases; junction bases outside the gene matches: 8. Germline V gene data show CDR1 as SGDLS and CDR2 as YYNGEE. CDR3 length: 15 amino acids. Variable domain in full (rest from reference TRBV9 and TRBJ1-4): DSGVTQTPKHLITATGQRVTLRCSPRSGDLSVYWYQQSLDQGLQFLIQYYNGEERAKGNILERFSAQQFPDLHSELNLSSLELGDSALYFCASSSRTGEGEKLFFGSGTQLSVL.

The chain carries TRBV2 and TRBJ2-2, with a weak D call TRBD1 (5 bases). Trimming removed 8 bases from V and 0 bases from J, with 16 bases in between. The CDR3 consists of 16 residues. In germline, CDR1 is SNHLY, CDR2 FYNNEI. Written as DNA, the CDR3 is TGTGCCAGCGGGGTGGCGGACAATACGAACACCGGGGAGCTGTTTTTT. Its protein product is CASGVADNTNTGELFF. Supplemented by reference TRBV2 and TRBJ2-2, the full variable domain reads EPEVTQTPSHQVTQMGQEVILRCVPISNHLYFYWYRQILGQKVEFLVSFYNNEISEKSEIFDDQFSVERPDGSNFTLKIRSTKLEDSAMYFCASGVADNTNTGELFFGEGSRLTVL.